This T cell receptor (beta chain) emerged from a study of cytomegalovirus exposure and HLA in healthy donors. Study observations and caveats: Rarity characterized most TCR sequences, yet some public TCRs appeared in many donors. Among TCR beta chains of equal frequency, HLA-associated ones were more clonally expanded in a later analysis. Over 15,000 TCR beta sequences were associated with HLA alleles at 0.05 false discovery rate in a later analysis. The authors listed 150 to 200 TCR beta chains as cytomegalovirus-associated.

In the PCR, 60 Vbeta and 13 Jbeta primers were used. Here immunoSEQ multiplex PCR was the method, and the copy in TCRdb shows in-frame clones only, minus some. The sample holds 85,000 to 110,000 clones, around 60% seen once. The germline V gene encodes CDR1 SNHLY and CDR2 FYNNEI. With 9 bases clipped from V and 1 base from J, the junction kept 2 bases outside the gene matches. This CDR3 is 14 amino acids long. On this clone itself: The antigen remains unidentified.

V usage is TRBV2 and J usage is TRBJ2-2; 10 bases are shared with TRBD1. The TCR was taken from a woman in her forties or fifties in good health and CMV-seronegative. Sequenced input: PBMCs. The CDR3 is CARRTGGNTGELFF. In DNA form, the CDR3 reads TGTGCCAGACGGACAGGGGGGAACACCGGGGAGCTGTTTTTT.